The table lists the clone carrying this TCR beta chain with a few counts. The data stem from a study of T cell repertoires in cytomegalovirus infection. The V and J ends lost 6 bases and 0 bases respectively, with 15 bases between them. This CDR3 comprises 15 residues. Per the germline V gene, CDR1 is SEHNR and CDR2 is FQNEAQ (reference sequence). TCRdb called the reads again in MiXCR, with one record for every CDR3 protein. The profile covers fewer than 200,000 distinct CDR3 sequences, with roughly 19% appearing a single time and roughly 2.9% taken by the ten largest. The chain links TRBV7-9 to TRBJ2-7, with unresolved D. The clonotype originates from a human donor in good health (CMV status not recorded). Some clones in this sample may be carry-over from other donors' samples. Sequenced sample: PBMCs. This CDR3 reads CASSSPDRDSYEQYF. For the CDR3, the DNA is TGTGCCAGCAGTTCCCCGGATAGGGACTCCTACGAGCAGTACTTC.